This entry is about one T cell receptor (beta chain). Antigen: not known. With random hexamers, roughly 0.45 to 1 ug RNA was reverse transcribed. TCR beta CDR3 was amplified by immunoSEQ multiplex PCR. This amplification extended across 54 Vbeta and 13 Jbeta segments. TCRdb recomputed calls from the immunoSEQ multiplex PCR reads with MiXCR, one row per CDR3 protein. The table records about 150,000 distinct CDR3 sequences, approximately 95% of them present only once. These data are taken from a study of CD8 T cells in Susac syndrome. Across the whole study: Among sequenced Susac syndrome patients, about 6 had active disease and about 8 were in remission. Patients with Susac syndrome were therapy-naive, on corticosteroids, or on intravenous immunoglobulin alone at the time that blood was drawn. General study points: The study admitted that it had a relatively small number of individuals in its TCR sequencing and HLA analysis.

The clonotype was recovered from a human donor with Susac syndrome. Sequencing was carried out using CD4+ T cells from PBMCs.

CDR3 sequence reads: CASHSDSWIPVSVLTF. CDR3 nucleotide sequence: TGTGCCAGCCATTCGGACAGCTGGATTCCCGTGTCCGTCCTGACTTTC. This rearrangement joins TRBV19 to TRBJ2-6, with a tentative D call TRBD1 (6 bases). The V gene lost 9 bases and the J gene lost 12 bases, with 27 bases spanning the gap. The CDR3 consists of 16 residues. Germline CDR1 reads LNHDA; CDR2 reads SQIVND (reference sequence).